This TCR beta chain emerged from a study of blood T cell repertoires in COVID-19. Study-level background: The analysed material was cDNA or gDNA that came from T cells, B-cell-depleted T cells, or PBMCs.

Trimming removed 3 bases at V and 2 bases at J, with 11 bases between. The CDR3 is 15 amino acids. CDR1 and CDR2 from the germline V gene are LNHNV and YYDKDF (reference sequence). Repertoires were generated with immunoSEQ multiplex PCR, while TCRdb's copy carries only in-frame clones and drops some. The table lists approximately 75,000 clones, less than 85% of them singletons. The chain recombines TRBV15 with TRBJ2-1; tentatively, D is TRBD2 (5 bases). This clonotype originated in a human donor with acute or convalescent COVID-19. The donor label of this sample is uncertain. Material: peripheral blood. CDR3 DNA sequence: TGTGCCACCAGCAGGGGTAGCGAGACCTACAATGAGCAGTTCTTC. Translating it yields CATSRGSETYNEQFF. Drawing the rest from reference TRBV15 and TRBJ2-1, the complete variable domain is DAMVIQNPRYQVTQFGKPVTLSCSQTLNHNVMYWYQQKSSQAPKLLFHYYDKDFNNEADTPDNFQSRRPNTSFCFLDIRSPGLGDTAMYLCATSRGSETYNEQFFGPGTRLTVL.